A selection of T cell receptor beta chains follows, all from one sample in a study of cytomegalovirus exposure and HLA in healthy donors. Repertoires were generated with immunoSEQ multiplex PCR, while TCRdb's copy carries only in-frame clones and drops some. The profile shows 150,000 to 200,000 clones, roughly 76% of them singletons. The sample consisted of PBMCs. These receptors came from a woman under 30 in good health and CMV-seropositive. CDR3s include the opening cysteine and the closing phenylalanine or tryptophan. The D gene is left open where the match is weak. Clone size is stated in some rows and not others, as once, few, many or a class when expanded.

clone_size,v_call,d_call,j_call,cdr3_aa,cdr3_nt
.,TRBV5-1,TRBD2,TRBJ2-1,CASSPGLAVNEQFF,TGCGCCAGCAGCCCGGGACTAGCGGTCAATGAGCAGTTCTTC
few,TRBV9,.,TRBJ1-6,CASSVRDIGPGGNSPLHF,TGTGCCAGCAGCGTCCGTGACATTGGCCCGGGAGGCAATTCACCCCTCCACTTT
.,TRBV19,TRBD2,TRBJ2-7,CASSPRGTGLASYEQYF,TGTGCCAGTAGTCCTAGGGGCACGGGACTAGCGTCCTACGAGCAGTACTTC
once,TRBV7-9,.,TRBJ1-4,CASSYERIRGNEKLFF,TGTGCCAGCAGCTACGAAAGGATCAGGGGTAATGAAAAACTGTTTTTT
few,TRBV6-5,.,TRBJ2-3,CASSYGGGGTDTQYF,TGTGCCAGCAGTTACGGGGGGGGCGGCACAGATACGCAGTATTTT
.,TRBV19,.,TRBJ2-6,CASVAGANVLTF,TGTGCCTCTGTCGCTGGGGCCAACGTCCTGACTTTC
few,TRBV29-1,TRBD1,TRBJ2-7,CSVDGQGAQEQYF,TGCAGCGTTGATGGCCAGGGGGCCCAGGAGCAGTACTTC
.,TRBV6-1,.,TRBJ1-6,CASSGGYLHSYNSPLHF,TGTGCCAGCAGTGGAGGGTATTTACACTCTTATAATTCACCCCTCCACTTT
.,TRBV19,.,TRBJ2-7,CASRRQGSYEQYF,TGTGCCAGTAGGAGGCAGGGGAGTTACGAGCAGTACTTC
.,TRBV6-1,.,TRBJ2-1,CASKMTDSYNEQFF,TGTGCCAGCAAGATGACTGACTCCTACAATGAGCAGTTCTTC
.,TRBV20-1,.,TRBJ2-3,CSAKGLDTQYF,TGCAGTGCAAAGGGGTTAGATACGCAGTATTTT
.,TRBV5-6,TRBD2,TRBJ2-3,CASSQGRAYTQYF,TGTGCCAGCAGCCAAGGGAGGGCTTATACGCAGTATTTT
once,TRBV5-1,.,TRBJ2-7,CASSLGATSSYEQYF,TGCGCCAGCAGCTTGGGGGCAACTAGCTCCTACGAGCAGTACTTC
.,TRBV7-2,.,TRBJ1-1,CASSLNSNTEAFF,TGTGCCAGCAGCTTAAACTCGAACACTGAAGCTTTCTTT
few,TRBV10-2,.,TRBJ2-1,CASRGSSYNEQFF,TGCGCCAGCCGGGGGAGCTCCTACAATGAGCAGTTCTTC
few,TRBV13,.,TRBJ2-3,CASSSGLLAYF,TGTGCCAGCAGCTCGGGACTTCTGGCGTATTTT
.,TRBV18,TRBD2,TRBJ2-5,CASSAPIAGTKTQYF,TGTGCCAGCTCCGCCCCCATAGCGGGAACTAAGACCCAGTACTTC
.,TRBV30,TRBD1,TRBJ2-7,CAWSVGGTGTYEQYF,TGTGCCTGGAGTGTAGGGGGGACAGGGACCTACGAGCAGTACTTC
.,TRBV2,TRBD1,TRBJ2-6,CASRGDRAGANVLTF,TGTGCCAGCAGGGGGGACAGGGCTGGGGCCAACGTCCTGACTTTC
.,TRBV5-1,TRBD2,TRBJ2-6,CASTLKGGETGANVLTF,TGCGCCAGCACCCTCAAGGGAGGGGAGACTGGGGCCAACGTCCTGACTTTC
.,TRBV9,TRBD2,TRBJ2-5,CASSPRFSASGGEETQYF,TGTGCCAGCAGCCCAAGGTTCTCAGCTAGCGGGGGGGAAGAGACCCAGTACTTC
few,TRBV10-1,.,TRBJ2-2,CASTPLIGGELFF,TGCGCCAGCACCCCACTTATTGGCGGGGAGCTGTTTTTT
.,TRBV30,.,TRBJ2-3,CAWIETDTQYF,TGTGCCTGGATAGAAACAGATACGCAGTATTTT
.,TRBV6-1,.,TRBJ2-1,CASSAYGTRGDEQFF,TGTGCCAGCAGTGCCTACGGGACCAGGGGGGATGAGCAGTTCTTC
.,TRBV2,TRBD2,TRBJ2-7,CASRREISYEQYF,TGTGCCAGCAGGCGGGAGATCTCCTACGAGCAGTACTTC
.,TRBV7-9,TRBD1,TRBJ1-2,CSSSPNQGDLYGYTF,TGTTCCAGCAGCCCAAATCAGGGGGACCTGTATGGCTACACCTTC
.,TRBV5-6,.,TRBJ1-3,CASSPTGGTGNTIYF,TGTGCCAGCAGCCCCACGGGGGGGACCGGAAACACCATATATTTT
.,TRBV28,.,TRBJ2-7,CASSLTQGLFYEQYF,TGTGCCAGCAGCCTCACTCAGGGATTGTTCTACGAGCAGTACTTC
.,TRBV10-3,.,TRBJ1-5,CAISESQTAGSQPQHF,TGTGCCATCAGTGAGTCCCAGACAGCGGGGAGTCAGCCCCAGCATTTT
.,TRBV5-4,TRBD1,TRBJ1-6,CASSLGDRASPLHF,TGTGCCAGCAGCTTGGGGGACAGGGCTTCACCCCTCCACTTT
.,TRBV6-5,TRBD1,TRBJ1-5,CASGATGGHQPQHF,TGTGCCAGCGGAGCAACAGGGGGCCACCAGCCCCAGCATTTT
.,TRBV29-1,.,TRBJ1-2,CSVEGADYGYTF,TGCAGCGTTGAGGGGGCAGACTATGGCTACACCTTC
.,TRBV13,TRBD2,TRBJ2-7,CASSPGLDSYEQYF,TGTGCCAGCAGCCCAGGACTAGACTCCTACGAGCAGTACTTC
.,TRBV5-6,.,TRBJ2-1,CASSLADNEQFF,TGTGCCAGCAGCCTGGCGGACAATGAGCAGTTCTTC
.,TRBV6-1,.,TRBJ2-7,CASSELESSYEQYF,TGTGCCAGCAGTGAATTAGAAAGCTCCTACGAGCAGTACTTC
few,TRBV7-6,TRBD1,TRBJ1-6,CASSPRDSYNSPLHF,TGTGCCAGCAGCCCGCGGGACAGCTATAATTCACCCCTCCACTTT
few,TRBV27,TRBD1,TRBJ2-2,CASSLKSTGAGELFF,TGTGCCAGCAGTTTAAAATCGACAGGGGCCGGGGAGCTGTTTTTT
.,TRBV10-3,.,TRBJ2-2,CAITVGQTTGELFF,TGTGCCATCACAGTCGGACAGACAACCGGGGAGCTGTTTTTT
.,TRBV18,.,TRBJ2-7,CASSAGTVNSYEQYF,TGTGCCAGCTCAGCGGGGACAGTCAACTCCTACGAGCAGTACTTC
.,TRBV5-4,TRBD1,TRBJ2-7,CASSTHRGISYEQYF,TGTGCCAGCAGCACACACAGGGGTATCTCCTACGAGCAGTACTTC